The clone carrying this T cell receptor (beta chain) was seen only a few times. This specimen comes from a study of control samples from healthy donors and cancer patients. Profiled with immunoSEQ multiplex PCR; TCRdb holds only in-frame clones, not every one. The sample lists 90,000 or so clones; about 81% were seen once. Trimming took 0 bases from V and 7 from J, leaving 7 bases between them. In germline, CDR1 is SGDLS, CDR2 YYNGEE. This CDR3 is 12 amino acids long. Sequencing input: PBMCs. The receptor was isolated from a man aged 65 to 79 with lung cancer. The chain carries TRBV9 and TRBJ1-2; tentatively, D is TRBD1 (5 bases). The CDR3 DNA reads as TGTGCCAGCAGCGTAGCAGGGTCTGGCTACACCTTC. This codes for CASSVAGSGYTF.